The clone carrying this T cell receptor beta chain was recorded many times. Its cognate antigen is unknown. Using unique molecular identifiers, the investigators prepared the TCRbeta library. TCRdb reprocessed the PCR reads via MiXCR and lists one record per CDR3 protein. The profile shows 600,000 to 800,000 distinct CDR3 sequences, under 15% of them singletons. This specimen belongs to a study of T-cell reconstitution after alpha-beta-depleted transplantation in children. Study findings and constraints: At the one-year point after transplant, T-cell counts and TCRbeta diversity were found to come mostly from T cells that had been newly produced. Some patients owed their high day-60 TCRbeta diversity to surviving recipient T cells and thymic progenitors. Roughly two months post-transplant, alpha-beta T cells reportedly originated from several hundred graft clones that had expanded.

The CDR3 length is 14 residues. CDR1 and CDR2 (germline): SGHVS, FNYEAQ. Trimming stripped 2 bases from V and 1 base from J, with 5 bases between. The chain couples TRBV7-6 to TRBJ2-2; D remains ambiguous. This sequence originates from a girl aged 2 to 9 with congenital amegakaryocytic thrombocytopenia, due to receive a stem cell transplant. The material sequenced was PBMCs, taken before TCRalphabeta/CD19-depleted stem cell transplant. CDR3 region: CASSLLENTGELFF. CDR3 coding DNA: TGTGCCAGCAGCTTATTGGAGAACACCGGGGAGCTGTTTTTT.